The present entry profiles one TCR beta chain with its context. This record belongs to a study of blood T cell repertoires in COVID-19. Study details: Samples taken during acute and convalescent COVID-19 were collected in the United States, Italy and Spain. PBMCs, B-cell-depleted T cells, or T cells were the source of the cDNA or gDNA that made up the material.

Sequencing used immunoSEQ multiplex PCR; TCRdb keeps in-frame clones, though not all of them. Of roughly 310,000 clones listed, roughly 90% were seen once; the top ten hold approximately 4%. V shed 7 bases and J 2 bases; nucleotides not matched to a gene: 19. The germline V gene encodes CDR1 LNHDA and CDR2 SQIVND (reference sequence). This CDR3 is 18 amino acids long. This sequence originates from a woman aged 50 to 60 with active or convalescent COVID-19. Material for sequencing was peripheral blood. This chain links TRBV19 with TRBJ1-2; 7 bases match TRBD1. The CDR3 spells CASTQTGATRYTNYGYTF. CDR3 DNA: TGTGCCAGTACCCAAACAGGGGCCACGCGCTACACCAACTATGGCTACACCTTC.